This T cell receptor beta chain emerged from a study of long-term antiretroviral therapy in people with HIV (dated 2022 in TCRdb). Study-level background: The earliest samples were collected about a decade before the 2015 WHO recommendation for immediate ART, when ART was typically delayed until CD4 counts fell. A retrospective serial study tested whether ART initiation and durable HIV suppression were associated with changes in peripheral blood TRB repertoire composition and diversity. A total of 150 to 200 cryopreserved PBMC samples were contributed to the cohort by 30 adults with confirmed HIV infection, with samples collected serially over a mean of about 6 years (range 1-12). About 35% of the 30 participants with HIV were female. No cross-contamination during QIAcube processing turned up in test extractions that ran a monoclonal T-cell line alongside 33 polyclonal samples.

The immunoSEQ hsTCRB v3.0 assay was used at survey level resolution to sequence the TRB variable region. TRB sequencing targeted a depth of roughly 35,000-50,000 T-cell genomes per sample. An Illumina MiSeq with a v3 150-cycle kit was used to sequence the pooled TRB libraries. The authors' pipeline ran thus. Analysis of repertoires was carried out in R inside a reproducible Nextflow workflow spanning QC, data transformation and analysis. Custom analyses were implemented in LymphoSeq2, an R package for AIRR-Seq data exploration. Several samples that yielded fewer than 5000 total TRB sequences were excluded, so that under 200 HIV repertoires were analyzed. Of the 188 retained HIV repertoires, some 60 were collected before and about 130 after ART initiation. Repertoires were downsampled to 5000 TRB nucleotide sequences, with summary statistics averaged over 100 downsampling iterations. TRB sequences were retained for analysis only if CDR3 regions of at least seven amino acids were present. Diversity was assessed using a clonality score derived from Shannon entropy and using the Gini coefficient. Repertoire networks linked the top 5000 CDR3 amino acid sequences whenever two sequences differed by an edit distance of one. For TRB CDR3 amino acid sequences, GLIPH2 was used to predict antigen specificity groups and MHC restriction. To flag known CMV, EBV, HIV or tissue antigen associations, CDR3 amino acid sequences were matched against VDJdb and McPAS-TCR. Pre-ART, post-ART and control groups were compared with Wilcoxon signed-rank tests and Holm-Bonferroni correction. TCRdb took this table from immuneACCESS and kept in-frame rearrangements with V and J called. Such tables lack part of the clones; where checked against another copy, unresolved V genes explain under half of the gap, and the rest is unexplained. D and trimming come from the DNA, and the V and J calls and clone size come from that table. This sample lists tens of thousands of clones; approximately 89% were detected once. Roughly 5% of the sample belongs to the ten largest clones.

Beyond this particular receptor, the publication reports: No data were available on ART adherence, viral resistance or therapy changes, limiting inferences about post-ART repertoire changes. Starting ART was linked to a significant rise in TRB diversity, yet even after long-term ART the diversity remained significantly lower than in transplant donor controls. Unsorted PBMC were profiled instead of sorted CD4+ and CD8+ T cells because pre-ART samples had limited cell numbers. The repertoire was dominated across all time points by expanded TRB clones identified before ART initiation, although this dominance was seen to fluctuate and to decrease in many PLHIV after ART. Compared with controls, HIV repertoires had narrower CDR3 length ranges, and the network structure pointed to an antigen-experienced repertoire that shifted only slightly toward naive after ART. Samples dated from the mid-2000s to the late 2010s, and the ART regimens used may be less effective than current ones. Limited PBMC availability meant only the TCR beta chain was sequenced, without alpha chain pairing.

Comments on this clone: Its antigen remains undetermined. No base quality information exists; no much larger clone differs at one position.

V was cut back by 5 bases and J by 4 bases, leaving a gap of 9 bases between them. CDR1 and CDR2 were assigned from the germline V gene (reference sequence) as GTSNPN and SVGIG. The CDR3 runs 13 residues from the cysteine to the phenylalanine. Only the CDR3 region is kept as DNA, spanning 39 bases read in frame from base 1. Inclusion was restricted to participants for whom at least one PBMC sample before ART initiation and at least two post-ART samples were available. Every participant with HIV received treatment in the United States of America. Before DNA extraction, cryopreserved samples of roughly 0.85-11 million PBMC were thawed and then washed. At the time of the earliest PBMC sample, participants with HIV were aged between roughly 23 and 60 years. PBMC samples were contributed by each participant from 1-4 timepoints before ART initiation and 2-8 timepoints after ART initiation, with a median of 7 samples. Serial HIV viral load, CD4+ T-cell count, ART history and demographic data were obtained for every participant. Genomic DNA was extracted from unsorted PBMC with a Qiagen kit on a QIAcube, with processing performed in batches of 12 samples.

This clonotype was obtained from a woman aged 45-65 years with HIV. The sample here was unsorted PBMCs, taken 0.1 years before starting antiretroviral therapy. The V and J segments used are TRBV30 and TRBJ2-6; too little of a D gene remains to name it. The DNA sequence is given as TGTGCCTGGGCGGTTGCGGGGGCCAACGTCCTGACTTTC. This encodes CAWAVAGANVLTF.